These 3 T cell receptor beta chains were all obtained from the same sample, sequenced in a study of neoadjuvant anti-PD-1 for oral cavity cancer. The table came from immunoSEQ multiplex PCR; TCRdb's copy has only in-frame clones and leaves some out. The sample lists some 71,000 clones; around 83% were seen once. Source: PBMCs, taken before nivolumab (anti-PD-1) treatment. The receptors come from a person between 35 and 79 years old with oral cavity squamous cell carcinoma.

On this clone itself: Its ends do not fully match the called genes, so a read error is possible. The CDR3 DNA is TGTGCTAGCAGCTTCTCCCAGGGTGGTCAAGAGACCCAGTACTTC. It specifies CASSFSQGGQETQYF. The chain uses TRBV7-7 and TRBJ2-5, with D possibly TRBD1 on 5 matching bases. The CDR3 covers 15 residues. The germline gives CDR1 SSHAT, CDR2 FNYEAQ (reference sequence).

This clone is a singleton in its sample. The V gene is TRBV6-1, the J gene TRBJ2-3; D is unclear. The germline gives CDR1 MNHNS, CDR2 SASEGT. The CDR3 has 15 residues. The V and J ends lost 3 bases and 4 bases respectively, with 14 bases between them. The CDR3 loop reads CASSEAAIVPDTQYF. The DNA for the CDR3 is TGTGCCAGCAGTGAGGCAGCCATTGTACCAGATACGCAGTATTTT.

The V and J genes are TRBV5-4 and TRBJ1-2, with TRBD1 as a possible D gene (6 bases). The V and J ends lost 4 bases and 2 bases respectively, with 12 bases between them. Germline V gene lookup returns CDR1 SGHNT and CDR2 YYREEE (reference sequence). The CDR3 has 14 residues. In DNA, the CDR3 is TGTGCCAGCAGCCTAGGGGGACTGAACTATGGCTACACCTTC. Encoded protein: CASSLGGLNYGYTF. Drawing the rest from reference TRBV5-4 and TRBJ1-2, the complete variable domain is ETGVTQSPTHLIKTRGQQVTLRCSSQSGHNTVSWYQQALGQGPQFIFQYYREEENGRGNFPPRFSGLQFPNYSSELNVNALELDDSALYLCASSLGGLNYGYTFGSGTRLTVV.